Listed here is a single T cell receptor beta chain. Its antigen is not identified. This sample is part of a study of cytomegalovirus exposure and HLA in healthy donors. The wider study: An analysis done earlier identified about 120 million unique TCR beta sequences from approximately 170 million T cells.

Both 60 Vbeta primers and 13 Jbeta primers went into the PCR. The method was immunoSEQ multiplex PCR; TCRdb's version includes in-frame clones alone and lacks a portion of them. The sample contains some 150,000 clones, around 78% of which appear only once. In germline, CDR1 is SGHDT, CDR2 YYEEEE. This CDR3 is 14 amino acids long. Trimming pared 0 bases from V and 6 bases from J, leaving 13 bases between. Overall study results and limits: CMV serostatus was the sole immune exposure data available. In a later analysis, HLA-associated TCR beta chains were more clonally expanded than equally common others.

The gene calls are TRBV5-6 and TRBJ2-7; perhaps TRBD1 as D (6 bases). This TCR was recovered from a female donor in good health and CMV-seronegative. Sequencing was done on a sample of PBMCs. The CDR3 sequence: CASSLVTGTREQYF. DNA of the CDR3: TGTGCCAGCAGCTTGGTAACAGGGACACGCGAGCAGTACTTC. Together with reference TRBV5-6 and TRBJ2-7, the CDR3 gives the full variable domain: DAGVTQSPTHLIKTRGQQVTLRCSPKSGHDTVSWYQQALGQGPQFIFQYYEEEERQRGNFPDRFSGHQFPNYSSELNVNALLLGDSALYLCASSLVTGTREQYFGPGTRLTVT.